This is a list of T cell receptor beta chains from one sample in a study of cytomegalovirus exposure and HLA in healthy donors. Some clones are missing from TCRdb's copy, which holds only in-frame ones; the method was immunoSEQ multiplex PCR. The data hold about 160,000 clones, with roughly nine tenths observed a single time. Specimen: PBMCs. Receptors originate from a woman aged 25 to 39 in good health and CMV-seronegative. CDR3s include the opening cysteine and the closing phenylalanine or tryptophan. Each record gives: CDR3 DNA, CDR3 protein, D gene, J gene, V gene, clone size, CDR3 length. D genes are given only for firm matches. Clone size is shown for a subset of rows, as once, few, many or a class of expanded clone.

CDR3nt: TGTGCCAGCAGTTACTCACAAACCGGGGAGCTGTTTTTT; CDR3aa: CASSYSQTGELFF; d_gene: .; j_gene: TRBJ2-2; v_gene: TRBV6-5; abundance: .; len: 13
CDR3nt: TGTGCCAGCAGTTACGGGCGTTGGGGCACAGATACGCAGTATTTT; CDR3aa: CASSYGRWGTDTQYF; d_gene: .; j_gene: TRBJ2-3; v_gene: TRBV6-5; abundance: .; len: 15
CDR3nt: TGTGCCACCAGCAGTCCGACAGGGAGCGGCTACGAAAAACTGTTTTTT; CDR3aa: CATSSPTGSGYEKLFF; d_gene: TRBD1; j_gene: TRBJ1-4; v_gene: TRBV15; abundance: .; len: 16
CDR3nt: TGTGCCAGCAGTTTCCCCGGGGCAAACACTGAAGCTTTCTTT; CDR3aa: CASSFPGANTEAFF; d_gene: .; j_gene: TRBJ1-1; v_gene: TRBV27; abundance: .; len: 14
CDR3nt: TGTGCCAGCAGCCCACCAGGACAGGGGGATGAAAAACTGTTTTTT; CDR3aa: CASSPPGQGDEKLFF; d_gene: TRBD1; j_gene: TRBJ1-4; v_gene: TRBV7-9; abundance: .; len: 15
CDR3nt: TGCGCCAGCAGCCAGGACGCCCTGACTAGTTTTGAGCAGTTCTTC; CDR3aa: CASSQDALTSFEQFF; d_gene: .; j_gene: TRBJ2-1; v_gene: TRBV4-3; abundance: once; len: 15
CDR3nt: TGTGCCAGCAGGTCAGCCTTTCCCTATGGGTACACCTTC; CDR3aa: CASRSAFPYGYTF; d_gene: .; j_gene: TRBJ1-2; v_gene: TRBV6-1; abundance: .; len: 13
CDR3nt: TGTGCCAGCAGCTTTAGCGGGAGGGCCTACGAGCAGTACTTC; CDR3aa: CASSFSGRAYEQYF; d_gene: TRBD2; j_gene: TRBJ2-7; v_gene: TRBV5-4; abundance: .; len: 14
CDR3nt: TGCGCCAGCAGCTTGCTCGGAATCTCTGGGGCCAACGTCCTGACTTTC; CDR3aa: CASSLLGISGANVLTF; d_gene: .; j_gene: TRBJ2-6; v_gene: TRBV5-1; abundance: .; len: 16
CDR3nt: TGTGCCAGCAGCTGGACCGGACAAGATGAAGCTTTCTTT; CDR3aa: CASSWTGQDEAFF; d_gene: .; j_gene: TRBJ1-1; v_gene: TRBV5-6; abundance: .; len: 13
CDR3nt: TGTGCCAGCAACATCCTGGGATCGGGGAACACTGAAGCTTTCTTT; CDR3aa: CASNILGSGNTEAFF; d_gene: .; j_gene: TRBJ1-1; v_gene: TRBV27; abundance: .; len: 15
CDR3nt: TGTGCCAGCAGCCCAGGGACAAAGGGTAGGACAGATACGCAGTATTTT; CDR3aa: CASSPGTKGRTDTQYF; d_gene: .; j_gene: TRBJ2-3; v_gene: TRBV7-9; abundance: once; len: 16
CDR3nt: TGTGCCAGCAGCAACCTCAGGGACACGAACACTGAAGCTTTCTTT; CDR3aa: CASSNLRDTNTEAFF; d_gene: .; j_gene: TRBJ1-1; v_gene: TRBV7-9; abundance: .; len: 15
CDR3nt: TGTGCCAGCAGTTATGGGGGAACCGGGGAGCTGTTTTTT; CDR3aa: CASSYGGTGELFF; d_gene: .; j_gene: TRBJ2-2; v_gene: TRBV6-6; abundance: .; len: 13
CDR3nt: TGTGCCAGCAGTGACAGTGGACAGGAGATAAACACCGGGGAGCTGTTTTTT; CDR3aa: CASSDSGQEINTGELFF; d_gene: TRBD1; j_gene: TRBJ2-2; v_gene: TRBV6-4; abundance: .; len: 17
CDR3nt: TGTGCCAGCAGGAAACAACCACGGACAGGGTATCAGCCCCAGCATTTT; CDR3aa: CASRKQPRTGYQPQHF; d_gene: TRBD1; j_gene: TRBJ1-5; v_gene: TRBV28; abundance: few; len: 16
CDR3nt: TGCGCCAGCAGCGGAGAGCAGGCCACTGAAGCTTTCTTT; CDR3aa: CASSGEQATEAFF; d_gene: .; j_gene: TRBJ1-1; v_gene: TRBV5-1; abundance: .; len: 13
CDR3nt: TGTGCCAGCAGCTTAGTCCGGGCGAGCACAGATACGCAGTATTTT; CDR3aa: CASSLVRASTDTQYF; d_gene: .; j_gene: TRBJ2-3; v_gene: TRBV7-2; abundance: .; len: 15
CDR3nt: TGTGCCAGCAGCGTAGGGGGTAGCGGGGCCTTTTACGAGCAGTACTTC; CDR3aa: CASSVGGSGAFYEQYF; d_gene: TRBD2; j_gene: TRBJ2-7; v_gene: TRBV9; abundance: once; len: 16
CDR3nt: TGTGCCACGGGCCGGGGGGTTGTTGAGCAGTACTTC; CDR3aa: CATGRGVVEQYF; d_gene: TRBD2; j_gene: TRBJ2-7; v_gene: TRBV6-6; abundance: once; len: 12
CDR3nt: TGTGCCAGCAGCTTACGTGGTTACGAGCAGTACTTC; CDR3aa: CASSLRGYEQYF; d_gene: .; j_gene: TRBJ2-7; v_gene: TRBV11-1; abundance: few; len: 12